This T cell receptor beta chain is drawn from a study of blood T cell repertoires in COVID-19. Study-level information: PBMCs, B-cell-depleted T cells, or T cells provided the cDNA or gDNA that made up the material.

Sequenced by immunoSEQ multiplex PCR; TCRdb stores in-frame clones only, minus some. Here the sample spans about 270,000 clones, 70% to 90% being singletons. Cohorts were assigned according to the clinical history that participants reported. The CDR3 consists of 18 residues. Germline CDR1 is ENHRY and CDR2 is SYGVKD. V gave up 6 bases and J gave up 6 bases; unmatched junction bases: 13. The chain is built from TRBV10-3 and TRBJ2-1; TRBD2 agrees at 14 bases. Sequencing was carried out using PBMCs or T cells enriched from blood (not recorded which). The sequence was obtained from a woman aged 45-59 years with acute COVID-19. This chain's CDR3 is CAIRAGLAGDVDFNEQFF. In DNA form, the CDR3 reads TGTGCCATCAGAGCGGGACTAGCGGGGGATGTTGATTTCAATGAGCAGTTCTTC.